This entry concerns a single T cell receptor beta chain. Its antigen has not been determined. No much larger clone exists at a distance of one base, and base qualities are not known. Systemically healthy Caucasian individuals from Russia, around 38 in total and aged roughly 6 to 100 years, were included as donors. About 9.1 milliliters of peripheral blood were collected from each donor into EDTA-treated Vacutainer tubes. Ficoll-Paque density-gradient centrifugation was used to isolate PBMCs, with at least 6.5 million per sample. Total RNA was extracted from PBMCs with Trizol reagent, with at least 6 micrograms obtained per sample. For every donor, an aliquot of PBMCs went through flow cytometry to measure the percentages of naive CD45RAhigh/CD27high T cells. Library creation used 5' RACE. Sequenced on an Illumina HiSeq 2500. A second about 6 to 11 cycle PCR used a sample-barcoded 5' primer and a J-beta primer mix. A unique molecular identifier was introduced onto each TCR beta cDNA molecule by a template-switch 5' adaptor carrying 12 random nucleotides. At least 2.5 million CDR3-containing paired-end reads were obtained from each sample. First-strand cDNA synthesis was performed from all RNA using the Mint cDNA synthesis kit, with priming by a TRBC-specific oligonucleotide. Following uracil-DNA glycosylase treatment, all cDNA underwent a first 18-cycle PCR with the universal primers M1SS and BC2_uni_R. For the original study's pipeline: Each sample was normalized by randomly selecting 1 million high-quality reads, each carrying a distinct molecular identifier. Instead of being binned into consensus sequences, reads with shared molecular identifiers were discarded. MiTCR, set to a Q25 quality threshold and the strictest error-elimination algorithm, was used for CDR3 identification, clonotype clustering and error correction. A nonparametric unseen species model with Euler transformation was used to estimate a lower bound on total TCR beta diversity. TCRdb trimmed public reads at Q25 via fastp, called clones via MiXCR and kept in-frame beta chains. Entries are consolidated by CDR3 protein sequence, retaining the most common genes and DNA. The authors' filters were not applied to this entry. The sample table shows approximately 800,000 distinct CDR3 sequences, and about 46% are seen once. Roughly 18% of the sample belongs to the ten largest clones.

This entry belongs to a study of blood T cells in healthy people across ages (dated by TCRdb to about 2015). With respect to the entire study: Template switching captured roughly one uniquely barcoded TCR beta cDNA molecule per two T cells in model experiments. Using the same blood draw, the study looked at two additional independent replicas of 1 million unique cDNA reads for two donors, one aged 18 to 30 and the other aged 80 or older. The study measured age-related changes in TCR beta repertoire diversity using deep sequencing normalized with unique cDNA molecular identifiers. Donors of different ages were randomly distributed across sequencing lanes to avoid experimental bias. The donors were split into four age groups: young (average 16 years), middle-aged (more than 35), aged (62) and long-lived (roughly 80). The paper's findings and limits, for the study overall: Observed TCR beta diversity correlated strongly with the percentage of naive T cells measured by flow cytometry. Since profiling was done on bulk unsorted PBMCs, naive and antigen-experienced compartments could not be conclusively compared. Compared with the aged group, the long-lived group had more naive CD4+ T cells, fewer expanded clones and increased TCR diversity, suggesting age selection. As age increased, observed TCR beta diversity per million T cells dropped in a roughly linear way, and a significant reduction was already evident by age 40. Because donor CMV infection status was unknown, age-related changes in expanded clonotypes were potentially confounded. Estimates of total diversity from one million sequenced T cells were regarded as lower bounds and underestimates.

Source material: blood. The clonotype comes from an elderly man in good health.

CDR3 protein: CASSSRSGTDTQYF. The nucleotide sequence is given as TGTGCCAGCAGCTCACGGTCTGGAACAGATACGCAGTATTTT. The chain couples TRBV7-6 to TRBJ2-3, with an unclear D gene assignment. Inclusive of the bounding cysteine and phenylalanine, the CDR3 is 14 residues long. Just the 42-base CDR3 DNA is kept, in frame starting at base 1. Per the germline V gene, SGHVS is the CDR1 and FNYEAQ is the CDR2. Between the V and J ends, shortened by 4 bases and 3 bases respectively, the junction contains 11 bases.